The clone carrying this TCR beta chain has more than one count but fewer than ten. Its specificity is not known. TCRdb called the RT-PCR reads again in MiXCR, with one record for every CDR3 protein. This sample has 750,000 to 850,000 distinct CDR3 sequences, with 15% to 20% found just once. The sample comes from a study of response to subunit inactivated influenza vaccine. Study outcomes and limitations: Few additional T cells are recruited per seasonal influenza vaccination, authors suggested.

Germline lookup yields CDR1 MNHEY and CDR2 SMNVEV (reference sequence). The CDR3 consists of 14 residues. With 5 bases removed from V and 3 bases from J, the gap between germline ends came to 11 bases. J is TRBJ2-4 and V is TRBV27, with D possibly TRBD2 on 5 matching bases. This sequence was found in a middle-aged man who received an inactivated influenza vaccine. Sequencing used PBMCs from blood, obtained more than 4 days after vaccination. CDR3 bases: TGTGCCAGCAGTCAGGAGGTTGGCAAAAACATTCAGTACTTC. Translating gives CASSQEVGKNIQYF.